These 22 T cell receptor beta chains originate from one sample sequenced in a study of memory B cells and T cells in multiple sclerosis. These receptors' antigens are unknown. Assay used: immunoSEQ multiplex PCR; TCRdb lists only in-frame clones, some missing. Of about 42,000 clones in the sample, roughly 82% were seen once. CFSE-dim autoproliferating and CFSE-high non-proliferating T cells from unstimulated culture were sequenced separately. Pooled replicate wells came from some 5x10^7 CFSE-labeled PBMCs cultured less than 8 days without stimulus. Sequencing was performed on PBMCs from blood kept in culture. These receptors originate from a human donor with multiple sclerosis.

V and J are TRBV4-3 and TRBJ2-7; 9 bases agree with TRBD1. J gave up 3 bases and V 5 bases, and 8 bases lay outside the gene matches. The CDR3 length is 15 residues. Germline CDR1 LGHNA, CDR2 YSLEER. CDR3: CASSKQDRGDYEQYF. In DNA form, the CDR3 reads TGCGCCAGCAGCAAACAAGACAGGGGGGACTACGAGCAGTACTTC.

The J gene is TRBJ1-2, the V gene TRBV6-5; weak D call: TRBD1 (5 bases). Trimming shortened V by 7 bases and J by 8 bases, and 20 bases separated the two germline ends. CDR1 is MNHEY, CDR2 SVGAGI, per germline. The CDR3 covers 14 residues. The CDR3: CASTGPPPVMGYTF. DNA for the CDR3: TGTGCCAGCACGGGACCGCCACCGGTGATGGGCTACACCTTC.

The chain combines TRBV7-9 with TRBJ2-5; 10 positions match TRBD2. Germline trimming cut 1 base from V and 0 bases from J; bases unmatched to any gene: 2. From germline, CDR1 is SEHNR and CDR2 FQNEAQ (reference sequence). The CDR3 runs 16 residues. The CDR3 is CASSLGLAGDQETQYF. DNA of the CDR3: TGTGCCAGCAGCTTAGGGCTAGCGGGGGACCAAGAGACCCAGTACTTC. Supplemented by reference TRBV7-9 and TRBJ2-5, the full variable domain reads DTGVSQNPRHKITKRGQNVTFRCDPISEHNRLYWYRQTLGQGPEFLTYFQNEAQLEKSRLLSDRFSAERPKGSFSTLEIQRTEQGDSAMYLCASSLGLAGDQETQYFGPGTRLLVL.

V gene TRBV6-5 combines with J gene TRBJ1-2; D is unclear. Trimming pared 2 bases from V and 6 bases from J, leaving 4 bases between. The germline CDR1 and CDR2 sequences are MNHEY and SVGAGI. The CDR3 loop spans 11 amino acids. The CDR3 DNA reads as TGTGCCAGCAGTTACGGCGATGGCTACACCTTC. This gives the protein CASSYGDGYTF.

The chain links TRBV7-2 to TRBJ2-7, with D uncertain. V shed 1 base and J shed 1 base, with 11 bases lying between them. The CDR3 sequence is 15 residues long. Germline values: CDR1 SGHTA, CDR2 FQGNSA. In DNA form, the CDR3 reads TGTGCCAGCAGCTTAGGAAGGTCGGGTTCCTACGAGCAGTACTTC. Amino acids: CASSLGRSGSYEQYF.

This clone came up a few times. This rearrangement joins TRBV9 to TRBJ2-7, with D uncertain. Germline CDR1 and CDR2: SGDLS and YYNGEE. Trimming stripped 4 bases from V and 0 bases from J, with 17 bases between. The CDR3 covers 16 residues. The DNA of the CDR3 is TGTGCCAGCAGCTCTGAAGGGCGCGAGAGCTCCTACGAGCAGTACTTC. Its protein product is CASSSEGRESSYEQYF.

The chain uses TRBV5-8 and TRBJ2-7; maybe TRBD2 (5 bases). This CDR3 contains 14 residues. Trimming took off 2 bases at V and 7 bases at J, with 16 bases between the two ends. CDR1 and CDR2 from the germline V gene are SGHTS and YDEGEE. For the CDR3, the DNA is TGTGCCAGCAGCTTTTCCCCCCGGGGTAGGGAGCAGTACTTC. As protein: CASSFSPRGREQYF.

The CDR3 loop is CASRRPFGTDTQYF. The CDR3 DNA follows: TGTGCCAGCAGGCGACCTTTTGGCACAGATACGCAGTATTTT. The rearrangement joins TRBV6-5 to TRBJ2-3; D not resolved. The CDR3 extends over 14 amino acids. V lost 6 bases and J 1 base, leaving 11 bases between the germline ends. Germline CDR1 reads MNHEY; CDR2 reads SVGAGI.

V gene TRBV5-1 combines with J gene TRBJ2-5; no definite D call. Germline V gene data show CDR1 as SGHRS and CDR2 as YFSETQ. The CDR3 is 14 residues long. V was clipped by 1 base and J by 5 bases, with 12 bases between them. Here the CDR3 reads CASSLFTVGETQYF. The DNA of the CDR3 is TGCGCCAGCAGCTTGTTTACGGTTGGGGAGACCCAGTACTTC.

The chain joins TRBV7-8 to TRBJ2-7; perhaps TRBD2 as D (5 bases). The CDR3 is 14 amino acids. Germline assignment: CDR1 SGHVS and CDR2 FQNEAQ. The ends were cut back, 3 bases at V and 6 bases at J, with 15 bases in the middle. The CDR3 protein is CASSFSSPAGEQYF. CDR3 coding DNA: TGTGCCAGCAGCTTTTCGAGTCCCGCGGGCGAGCAGTACTTC.

This clone was observed a single time. The chain uses TRBV5-6 and TRBJ1-4; D gene ambiguous. Trimming left V 1 base short and J 3 bases short, with 7 bases between. The CDR3 contains 14 residues. The germline V gene has CDR1 SGHDT and CDR2 YYEEEE. CDR3 nucleotides: TGTGCCAGCAGCTTGCGGAGCTCTAATGAAAAACTGTTTTTT. It translates to CASSLRSSNEKLFF.

The chain uses TRBV4-1 and TRBJ1-1; D is uncertain. Germline V CDR1 and CDR2: MGHRA, YSYEKL. The CDR3 runs 14 residues. Trimming pared 5 bases from V and 0 bases from J, leaving 10 bases between. The CDR3 bases are TGCGCCAGCAGCATCCGGACCGTGAACACTGAAGCTTTCTTT. The encoded protein is CASSIRTVNTEAFF.

The gene calls are TRBV7-2 and TRBJ1-2; D possibly corresponds to TRBD1 (6 bases). The CDR3 has 16 residues. Trimming cost V 5 bases and J 1 base, with 17 bases left between them. CDR1 and CDR2 from the germline V gene are SGHTA and FQGNSA. Here the CDR3 reads CASSQLHRALNYGYTF. The CDR3, as DNA: TGTGCCAGCAGCCAACTCCACAGGGCCCTTAACTATGGCTACACCTTC.

The chain couples TRBV7-2 to TRBJ2-1; 9 bases map to TRBD1. The CDR3 has 15 residues. V shed 0 bases and J 8 bases; nucleotides not matched to a gene: 5. The germline gives CDR1 SGHTA, CDR2 FQGNSA. This CDR3 is CASSLAGQGFDEQFF. Written as DNA, the CDR3 is TGTGCCAGCAGCTTAGCTGGACAGGGGTTCGATGAGCAGTTCTTC.

In the case of this clone: An end of the junction does not agree with germline; a read error may underlie this. The sample has other DNA sequences that encode this CDR3 too. This chain links TRBV19 with TRBJ1-4; D call uncertain. Per germline, CDR1 LNHDA and CDR2 SQIVND (reference sequence). This CDR3 spans 13 amino acids. The CDR3 DNA is TGTGCCAGCAGTAGACTCCAGGAGGTAAAACTGTTTTTT. It yields the protein CASSRLQEVKLFF.

This chain links TRBV6-6 with TRBJ1-1; D gene unclear. In germline, CDR1 is MNHNY, CDR2 SVGAGI (reference sequence). With 0 bases removed from V and 1 base from J, the gap between germline ends came to 9 bases. The CDR3 loop spans 15 amino acids. The CDR3 loop reads CASSYSSRTNTEAFF. The CDR3 DNA sequence: TGTGCCAGCAGTTACTCGAGTCGGACGAACACTGAAGCTTTCTTT.

V and J are TRBV13 and TRBJ2-1; D is unclear. This CDR3 is 15 amino acids long. V gave up 4 bases and J gave up 0 bases, with 10 bases separating them. Germline CDR1 PRHDT, CDR2 FYEKMQ (reference sequence). As DNA, the CDR3 is TGTGCCAGCAGCTCTTTGTTGAGCTCCTACAATGAGCAGTTCTTC. It encodes CASSSLLSSYNEQFF.

The chain couples TRBV7-8 to TRBJ1-2; D may be TRBD1 (6 bases). Germline V CDR1 and CDR2: SGHVS, FQNEAQ. Trimming removed 1 base at V and 4 bases at J, with 16 bases between. The CDR3 is 16 residues long. Here the CDR3 reads CASSLGRVARGYGYTF. The CDR3 DNA is TGTGCCAGCAGCTTAGGACGAGTAGCCAGGGGCTATGGCTACACCTTC. The variable domain in full, completed from reference TRBV7-8 and TRBJ1-2, reads GAGVSQSPRYKVAKRGQDVALRCDPISGHVSLFWYQQALGQGPEFLTYFQNEAQLDKSGLPSDRFFAERPEGSVSTLKIQRTQQEDSAVYLCASSLGRVARGYGYTFGSGTRLTVV.

The genes are TRBV4-2 and TRBJ1-4; TRBD1 might be the D (6 bases). This CDR3 region has 17 residues. Germline values: CDR1 LGHNA, CDR2 YNFKEQ. Trimming removed 3 bases at V and 0 bases at J, with 14 bases between. The CDR3 protein is CASSQRGGQATNEKLFF. For the CDR3, the DNA is TGTGCCAGCAGCCAGAGAGGGGGGCAGGCAACTAATGAAAAACTGTTTTTT.

J is TRBJ2-2 and V is TRBV6-5, with 9 bases aligning to TRBD2. CDR1 is MNHEY, CDR2 SVGAGI, per germline. The CDR3 contains 15 residues. Trimming removed 5 bases from V and 7 bases from J; junction bases left unmatched: 8. As DNA, the CDR3 is TGTGCCAGCAGTGGCGGGGGGGGGAAGGTCGGGGAGCTGTTTTTT. Translating it yields CASSGGGGKVGELFF.

The chain employs TRBV6-6 and TRBJ1-1; the D is unclear. CDR1 and CDR2 (germline): MNHNY, SVGAGI (reference sequence). V shed 2 bases and J shed 1 base, with 5 bases lying between them. This CDR3 spans 13 amino acids. The CDR3 DNA is TGTGCCAGCAGTTACGGGCCGAACACTGAAGCTTTCTTT. It encodes CASSYGPNTEAFF.

This CDR3 reads CASIRGMDYGYTF. In DNA form, the CDR3 reads TGTGCCAGCATCCGGGGGATGGACTATGGCTACACCTTC. The chain is built from TRBV6-1 and TRBJ1-2, with D possibly being TRBD1 (5 bases). V dropped 7 bases and J dropped 3 bases, with 12 bases sitting between them. Germline lookup yields CDR1 MNHNS and CDR2 SASEGT. The CDR3 spans 13 residues.